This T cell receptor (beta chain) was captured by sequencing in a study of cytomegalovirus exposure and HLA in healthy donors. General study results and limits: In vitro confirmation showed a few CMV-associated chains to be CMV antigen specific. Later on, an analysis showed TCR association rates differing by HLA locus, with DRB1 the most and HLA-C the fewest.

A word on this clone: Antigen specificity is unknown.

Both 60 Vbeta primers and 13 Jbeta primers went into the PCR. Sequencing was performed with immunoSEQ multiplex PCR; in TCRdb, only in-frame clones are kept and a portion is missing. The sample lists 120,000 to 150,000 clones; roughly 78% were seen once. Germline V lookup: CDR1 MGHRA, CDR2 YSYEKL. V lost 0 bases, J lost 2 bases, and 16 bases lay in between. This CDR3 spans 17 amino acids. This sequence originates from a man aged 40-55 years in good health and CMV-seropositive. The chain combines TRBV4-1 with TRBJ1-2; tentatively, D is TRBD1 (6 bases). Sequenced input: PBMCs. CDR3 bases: TGCGCCAGCAGCCAAGATACTTGGACAGTCGCAAACTATGGCTACACCTTC. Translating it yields CASSQDTWTVANYGYTF.